The 27 T cell receptor beta chains listed next were all sequenced from one sample in a study of blood T cell repertoires in COVID-19. The table came from immunoSEQ multiplex PCR; TCRdb's copy has only in-frame clones and leaves some out. The sample carries 30,000 to 40,000 clones, 65% to 90% recorded once. The sequenced sample consisted of peripheral blood. The receptor source for this set is a woman of 80 years or more with active or convalescent COVID-19.

The chain joins TRBV9 to TRBJ1-1; D might be TRBD1 (5 bases). The germline gives CDR1 SGDLS, CDR2 YYNGEE. The CDR3 totals 13 residues. Trimming took 3 bases from V and 2 from J, leaving 8 bases between them. The CDR3, as DNA: TGTGCCAGCAGCGCGACAGCAAACACTGAAGCTTTCTTT. Its translation is CASSATANTEAFF.

The V call is TRBV9, the J call TRBJ2-1, with D possibly being TRBD1 (6 bases). Deletions cut 0 bases from V and 5 bases from J, with 15 bases between. Per germline, CDR1 SGDLS and CDR2 YYNGEE. The CDR3 has 16 residues. The CDR3 region has the DNA TGTGCCAGCAGCGTAGTGTCTTTAGGGGGTAACAATGAGCAGTTCTTC. Translation: CASSVVSLGGNNEQFF.

The chain has TRBV4-2 and TRBJ2-1, with D possibly matching TRBD2 (7 bases). The V gene's germline CDR1 is LGHNA and CDR2 YNFKEQ. Trimming cost V 0 bases and J 8 bases, with 14 bases left between them. CDR3 length: 15 residues. The chain's CDR3 is CASSQDLGGLYEQFF. DNA of the CDR3: TGTGCCAGCAGCCAAGATCTGGGGGGGCTGTATGAGCAGTTCTTC.

CDR3 DNA: TGTGCCAGTAGTATCGGGACAGGGCGAAACTATGGCTACACCTTC. Its translation is CASSIGTGRNYGYTF. V is TRBV19 and J is TRBJ1-2; TRBD1 matches 9 bases. The length of the CDR3 is 15 residues. The V segment lost 3 bases and the J segment 2 bases; nucleotides outside the gene matches: 4. Germline CDR1 reads LNHDA; CDR2 reads SQIVND (reference sequence).

By proportion, this clone is medium-sized. DNA for the CDR3: TGCGCCAGCAGCTTGGTCGTGGGGCCCTACAATGAGCAGTTCTTC. Its protein product is CASSLVVGPYNEQFF. V usage is TRBV5-1 and J usage is TRBJ2-1; D might be TRBD1 (5 bases). This CDR3 contains 15 residues. Germline lookup yields CDR1 SGHRS and CDR2 YFSETQ. V lost 0 bases to trimming and J lost 2 bases, with 9 bases between them.

The chain links TRBV7-7 to TRBJ2-2; D remains ambiguous. CDR1 is SSHAT and CDR2 is FNYEAQ in the germline V gene (reference sequence). This CDR3 spans 17 amino acids. The ends were cut back, 5 bases at V and 0 bases at J, with 16 bases in the middle. The CDR3 here is CASSNALGAANTGELFF. CDR3 DNA sequence: TGTGCCAGCAGCAACGCACTGGGCGCCGCGAACACCGGGGAGCTGTTTTTT.

This rearrangement joins TRBV7-9 to TRBJ2-1; D may be TRBD2 (7 bases). Germline CDR1 reads SEHNR; CDR2 reads FQNEAQ (reference sequence). There are 16 residues in the CDR3. Trimming left V 5 bases short and J 9 bases short, with 23 bases between. CDR3 nucleotides: TGTGCCAGCAGCCCATTCACAGGGAGGGGTAAGGGTGAGCAGTTCTTC. It is translated as CASSPFTGRGKGEQFF.

This chain connects TRBV2 to TRBJ2-1; 12 bases align to TRBD2. The CDR3 runs to 15 residues. CDR1 SNHLY and CDR2 FYNNEI come from the germline V gene. The J segment lost 6 bases and the V segment lost 4 bases, leaving 4 bases of the junction unmatched. CDR3 bases: TGTGCCAGCAGTGGCGGACTAGCGGGGCCCAATGAGCAGTTCTTC. Its translation: CASSGGLAGPNEQFF.

The chain has TRBV7-8 and TRBJ1-3; D unclear. V shed 5 bases and J shed 4 bases, with 12 bases lying between them. Germline V CDR1 and CDR2: SGHVS, FQNEAQ. The CDR3 is made up of 14 amino acids. CDR3 sequence: CASSEPGMGNTIYF. The CDR3 DNA reads as TGTGCCAGCAGCGAACCGGGAATGGGAAACACCATATATTTT.

The chain has TRBV12-3 or TRBV12-4 and TRBJ2-7; D is unclear. V lost 1 base and J 7 bases, leaving 11 bases between the germline ends. The CDR3 has 13 amino acids. The CDR3 reads CASSLVGSEEQYF. In DNA form, the CDR3 reads TGTGCCAGCAGTTTAGTCGGGTCGGAAGAGCAGTACTTC.

The rearrangement joins TRBV5-6 to TRBJ2-7; tentatively, D is TRBD1 (6 bases). Germline loops: CDR1 SGHDT, CDR2 YYEEEE. V shed 4 bases and J shed 6 bases, with 11 bases lying between them. CDR3 length: 12 residues. The CDR3 region has the DNA TGTGCCAGCAGCCCCGGGACAAGCGAGCAGTACTTC. Translated: CASSPGTSEQYF.

The chain combines TRBV18 with TRBJ1-5; D gene unclear. V was pared by 5 bases and J by 7 bases, with 15 bases between. This CDR3 has 14 amino acids. Per germline, CDR1 KGHSH and CDR2 LQKENI. The CDR3 is CASSVGPSPQPQHF. DNA for the CDR3: TGTGCCAGCTCAGTCGGCCCTAGTCCACAGCCCCAGCATTTT.

The chain is built from TRBV7-8 and TRBJ2-2; 7 bases agree with TRBD1. The V gene end was trimmed by 5 bases and the J gene end by 4 bases; junction bases not matched to a gene: 10. This CDR3 region has 16 residues. Per the germline V gene, CDR1 is SGHVS and CDR2 is FQNEAQ. In DNA, the CDR3 is TGTGCCAGCAGCCCCCGGGACAGTATTGGCACCGGGGAGCTGTTTTTT. This translates into CASSPRDSIGTGELFF.

The CDR3 loop reads CASSLAGGASSGQETQYF. CDR3 bases: TGTGCCAGCAGTTTAGCCGGGGGCGCGTCTAGCGGGCAAGAGACCCAGTACTTC. The chain uses TRBV28 and TRBJ2-5, with 8 bases that match TRBD2. The J segment lost 2 bases and the V segment lost 2 bases, leaving 13 bases of the junction unmatched. In germline, CDR1 is MDHEN, CDR2 SYDVKM. The CDR3 sequence is 18 residues long.

V and J are TRBV20-1 and TRBJ2-5; TRBD2 matches at 8 bases. In germline, CDR1 is DFQATT, CDR2 SNEGSKA (reference sequence). J gave up 3 bases and V 3 bases, and 9 bases lay outside the gene matches. The CDR3 length is 15 residues. For the CDR3, the DNA is TGCAGTGCTAGTACCCCTGCAGCGGGAGAAGAGACCCAGTACTTC. Residues: CSASTPAAGEETQYF.

The chain links TRBV5-5 to TRBJ1-5, with TRBD1 as a possible D gene (5 bases). From germline, CDR1 is SGHKS and CDR2 YYEKEE (reference sequence). This CDR3 contains 14 residues. Trimming shortened V by 1 base and J by 5 bases, and 10 bases separated the two germline ends. CDR3 sequence: CASSLRWGHQPQHF. CDR3 in DNA: TGTGCCAGCAGCTTGCGCTGGGGCCATCAGCCCCAGCATTTT.

The rearrangement joins TRBV19 to TRBJ1-3; D is perhaps TRBD1 (6 bases). Looked up from germline, CDR1 is LNHDA and CDR2 is SQIVND (reference sequence). CDR3 length: 13 residues. V shed 5 bases and J shed 5 bases, with 10 bases lying between them. CDR3 nucleotides: TGTGCCAGTAGTCCTGGACAGCGAAACACCATATATTTT. Amino acids: CASSPGQRNTIYF.

The table lists this clone with a few counts. This rearrangement joins TRBV7-8 to TRBJ1-5, with TRBD1 identical over 9 bases. J gave up 6 bases and V 6 bases, and 6 bases lay outside the gene matches. Per germline, CDR1 SGHVS and CDR2 FQNEAQ. This CDR3 is 14 amino acids long. The chain's CDR3 is CASSRQGGGQPQHF. The CDR3 bases are TGTGCCAGCAGTCGACAGGGGGGAGGTCAGCCCCAGCATTTT.

CDR3 residues: CASSLAGLPNEQFF. The DNA for the CDR3 is TGCGCCAGCAGCTTGGCCGGACTCCCCAATGAGCAGTTCTTC. The chain recombines TRBV5-1 with TRBJ2-1, with a possible D match to TRBD2 (5 bases). The CDR3 runs to 14 residues. V lost 0 bases, J lost 6 bases, and 10 bases lay in between. Germline loops: CDR1 SGHRS, CDR2 YFSETQ.

The CDR3 sequence: CASSDWTDTQYF. Here the CDR3 DNA reads TGTGCCAGCAGCGACTGGACAGATACGCAGTATTTT. The J gene is TRBJ2-3, the V gene TRBV7-9, with unresolved D. Trimming took 5 bases from V and 3 from J, leaving 6 bases between them. CDR1 is SEHNR, CDR2 FQNEAQ, per germline (reference sequence). This CDR3 region has 12 residues. Variable domain in full (rest from reference TRBV7-9 and TRBJ2-3): DTGVSQNPRHKITKRGQNVTFRCDPISEHNRLYWYRQTLGQGPEFLTYFQNEAQLEKSRLLSDRFSAERPKGSFSTLEIQRTEQGDSAMYLCASSDWTDTQYFGPGTRLTVL.

This rearrangement joins TRBV27 to TRBJ1-1, with D maybe TRBD1 (6 bases). V was clipped by 4 bases and J by 2 bases, with 20 bases between them. Per germline, CDR1 MNHEY and CDR2 SMNVEV (reference sequence). This CDR3 is built from 17 residues. CDR3 region: CASSSTTGRIFNTEAFF. The CDR3 region has the DNA TGTGCCAGCAGTTCCACGACAGGCCGGATTTTTAACACTGAAGCTTTCTTT.

This chain uses TRBV6-5 with TRBJ1-5, with 8 bases identical to TRBD1. The CDR3 loop spans 13 amino acids. Germline V gene data show CDR1 as MNHEY and CDR2 as SVGAGI. V lost 5 bases, J lost 5 bases, and 2 bases stayed unmatched. In nucleotides, the CDR3 is TGTGCCAGCAGTATACAGGGGGATCAGCCCCAGCATTTT. This gives the protein CASSIQGDQPQHF.

This clone occurred a few times. The chain employs TRBV6-5 and TRBJ2-7; 11 nucleotides align to TRBD2. Germline V gene sequence: CDR1 MNHEY, CDR2 SVGAGI. This CDR3 contains 15 residues. V shed 3 bases and J 4 bases; nucleotides not matched to a gene: 5. The CDR3, as DNA: TGTGCCAGCAGTTATCCGGGACTAGCGGTTTACGAGCAGTACTTC. It specifies CASSYPGLAVYEQYF.

The chain employs TRBV2 and TRBJ2-3, with 12 bases lining up with TRBD2. The V segment lost 6 bases and the J segment 3 bases; nucleotides outside the gene matches: 10. The germline gives CDR1 SNHLY, CDR2 FYNNEI. The CDR3 runs 17 residues. The CDR3 spells CASRAASGGALTDTQYF. The CDR3 DNA sequence: TGTGCCAGCAGGGCAGCTAGCGGGGGGGCCTTAACAGATACGCAGTATTTT.

The chain employs TRBV2 and TRBJ2-1; 10 bases are a match to TRBD1. The germline V gene encodes CDR1 SNHLY and CDR2 FYNNEI. V lost 6 bases and J lost 9; bases outside the gene matches: 11. There are 15 residues in the CDR3. For the CDR3, the DNA is TGTGCCAGCAGCGCGGACAGGGGGAGGTACGGTGAGCAGTTCTTC. Residues: CASSADRGRYGEQFF.

V gene TRBV7-8 combines with J gene TRBJ2-5; a weak D match, TRBD2 (6 bases). The CDR3 has 14 residues. Per germline, CDR1 SGHVS and CDR2 FQNEAQ. The V end was cut by 1 base, the J end by 7 bases, with 13 bases between. In DNA form, the CDR3 reads TGTGCCAGCAGCTTAGGGGCGGCGGGGTGGACCCAGTACTTC. This codes for CASSLGAAGWTQYF.

The chain joins TRBV2 to TRBJ2-4; 11 bases are shared with TRBD2. The CDR3 covers 16 residues. The ends lost 11 bases at V and 1 base at J; junction bases unmatched: 10. In germline, CDR1 is SNHLY, CDR2 FYNNEI. CDR3 protein: CASRTSGRRAKNIQYF. The CDR3, as DNA: TGTGCCTCTAGGACTAGCGGGCGGAGGGCCAAAAACATTCAGTACTTC.